This T cell receptor (beta chain) was recovered during a study of blood T cell repertoires in COVID-19. Across the whole study: Sample material is recorded as cDNA or gDNA derived from T cells, B-cell-depleted T cells, or PBMCs.

The assay was immunoSEQ multiplex PCR, and TCRdb's table has in-frame clones only and misses some. The sample has about 170,000 clones, roughly nine tenths seen once. Sequenced sample: peripheral blood. The origin of this receptor is an older woman with COVID-19, enrolled during active disease.

The CDR3 region is CATSDSPGRANTEAFF. The CDR3 bases are TGTGCCACCAGTGATTCACCGGGAAGGGCGAACACTGAAGCTTTCTTT. The V gene is TRBV24-1, the J gene TRBJ1-1; no clear D. Trimming cost V 2 bases and J 1 base, with 13 bases left between them. CDR1 KGHDR and CDR2 SFDVKD come from the germline V gene. The CDR3 is 16 amino acids.